The clone carrying this T cell receptor (beta chain) was observed once. This entry comes from a study of blood T cell repertoires in COVID-19. In the study overall: The United States, Italy and Spain were the sources of the acute and convalescent COVID-19 samples. T cells, B-cell-depleted T cells, or PBMCs supplied cDNA or gDNA.

Original methodology: Quantification of nucleated cells was approximated via reference gene primer amplification. The method was immunoSEQ multiplex PCR; TCRdb's version includes in-frame clones alone and lacks a portion of them. D and trimming come from the DNA, and the V and J calls and clone size come from that table. Of roughly 100,000 clones detected, 70% to 90% appear once; the ten largest clones hold 3%. The CDR3 has 16 amino acids. V lost 4 bases, J lost 7 bases, and 12 bases stayed unmatched. Germline values: CDR1 KGHDR, CDR2 SFDVKD. The specimen sequenced was peripheral blood. J is TRBJ2-1 and V is TRBV24-1, with TRBD1 matching 7 bases. This clonotype was obtained from a man aged 45-65 years with active or convalescent COVID-19. The CDR3 nucleotides are TGTGCCACCAGTGAACCCGGGACAGCAATCCTTAATGAGCAGTTCTTC. It yields the protein CATSEPGTAILNEQFF.